The TCR beta chain described here comes from a study of radiotherapy plus CTLA-4 blockade in lung cancer. Study-level information: Objective responses emerged in roughly 20% of patients, and 30% to 40% attained disease control. Broader study findings: With interferon-beta, early dynamics of blood T cell clones were reported to best predict response. Subsequent to radiotherapy plus ipilimumab, tumor-derived TCR clones underwent expansion in blood.

Sequenced by immunoSEQ multiplex PCR; TCRdb stores in-frame clones only, minus some. Counted here are approximately 89,000 clones, around 76% occurring once; the ten biggest clones make up approximately 3.9%. In its sample, this clone was seen once. Its antigen is not identified. Participants had chemo-refractory metastatic non-small-cell lung cancer and were treated with focal radiation plus ipilimumab CTLA-4 blockade. The CDR3 extends over 16 amino acids. The germline gives CDR1 SEHNR, CDR2 FQNEAQ (reference sequence). The junction had 15 bases not matched to a gene; V was cut back by 8 bases and J by 6 bases.

The source is a human donor with non-small cell lung cancer who had a partial response to radiotherapy plus ipilimumab. Some clones in this sample may be carry-over from other donors' samples. The sample consisted of peripheral blood, taken from a patient treated with radiotherapy plus ipilimumab. This chain uses TRBV7-9 with TRBJ2-1; 8 bases align to TRBD2. The chain's CDR3 is CASFGIAGLGSNEQFF. CDR3 bases: TGTGCCAGCTTTGGGATAGCGGGACTCGGGTCCAATGAGCAGTTCTTC.